The TCR beta chain described here comes from a study of naive and memory T cell subsets. Findings and caveats of the study: In naive cells, over 85% of TCR sequences were seen only once. No ground truth validated the naive and memory repertoire findings. In CD4 and CD8 cells, diversity dropped from naive through EMRA.

Turning to this clonotype: Its antigen is still unknown.

Overnight CMV lysate stimulation of fresh PBMCs defined donor CMV status by CD4+ IFNgamma. The CDR3 covers 14 residues. Trimming removed 6 bases from V and 6 bases from J; junction bases left unmatched: 8. Two oligonucleotides, mixed equimolar, formed the beta constant-region primer covering TRBC1 and TRBC2. TCRdb re-derived calls from the UMI-ligation and nested PCR reads in MiXCR, one entry per CDR3 protein. This sample has around 30,000 distinct CDR3 sequences, with roughly a tenth found just once. The receptor's source is a human donor in good health. Sequencing input: effector memory CD4+ T cells from blood. Indicated subset: effector memory, CD45RA- CD27-. The chain carries TRBV12-3 or TRBV12-4 and TRBJ2-1, with 7 positions matching TRBD1. The CDR3 is CASRAGTALNEQFF. Written as DNA, the CDR3 is TGTGCCAGCAGGGCCGGGACAGCCCTCAATGAGCAGTTCTTC.